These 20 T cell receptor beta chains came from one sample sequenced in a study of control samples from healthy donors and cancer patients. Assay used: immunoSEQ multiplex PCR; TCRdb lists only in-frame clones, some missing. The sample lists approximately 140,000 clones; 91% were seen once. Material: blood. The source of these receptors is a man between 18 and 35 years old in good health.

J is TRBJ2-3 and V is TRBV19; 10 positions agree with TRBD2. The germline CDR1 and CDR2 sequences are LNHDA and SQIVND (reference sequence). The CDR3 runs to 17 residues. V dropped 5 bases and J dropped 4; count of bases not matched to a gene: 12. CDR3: CASSSKRGGDISDTQYF. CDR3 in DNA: TGTGCCAGTAGTTCAAAGCGGGGGGGCGACATTTCAGATACGCAGTATTTT.

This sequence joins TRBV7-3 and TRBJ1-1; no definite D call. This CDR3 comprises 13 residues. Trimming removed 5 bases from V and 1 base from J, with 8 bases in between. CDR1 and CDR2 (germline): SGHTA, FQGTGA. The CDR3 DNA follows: TGTGCCAGCAGCACCAACAGGAACACTGAAGCTTTCTTT. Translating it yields CASSTNRNTEAFF.

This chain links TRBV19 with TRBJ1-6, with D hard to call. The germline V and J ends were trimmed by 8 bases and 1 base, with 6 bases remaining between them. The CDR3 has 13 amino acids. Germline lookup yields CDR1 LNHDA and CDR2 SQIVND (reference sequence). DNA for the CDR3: TGTGCCAGTGAGGATTCCTATAATTCACCCCTCCACTTT. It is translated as CASEDSYNSPLHF.

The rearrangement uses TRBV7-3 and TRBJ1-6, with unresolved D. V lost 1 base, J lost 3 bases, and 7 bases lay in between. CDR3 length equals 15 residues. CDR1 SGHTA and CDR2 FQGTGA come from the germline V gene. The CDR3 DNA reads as TGTGCCAGCAGCTTAAACCCCGGCTATAATTCACCCCTCCACTTT. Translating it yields CASSLNPGYNSPLHF.

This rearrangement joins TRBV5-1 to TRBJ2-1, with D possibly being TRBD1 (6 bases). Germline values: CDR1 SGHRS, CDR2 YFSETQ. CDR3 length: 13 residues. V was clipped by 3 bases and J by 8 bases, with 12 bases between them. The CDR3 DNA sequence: TGCGCCAGCAGCTCGACAGGTAGGGATGAGCAGTTCTTC. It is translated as CASSSTGRDEQFF.

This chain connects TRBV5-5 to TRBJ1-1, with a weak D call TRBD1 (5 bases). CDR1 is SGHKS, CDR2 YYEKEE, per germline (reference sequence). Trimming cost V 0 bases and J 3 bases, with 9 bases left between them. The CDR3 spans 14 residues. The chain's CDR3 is CASSLELGDTEAFF. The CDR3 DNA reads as TGTGCCAGCAGCTTGGAATTGGGGGACACTGAAGCTTTCTTT.

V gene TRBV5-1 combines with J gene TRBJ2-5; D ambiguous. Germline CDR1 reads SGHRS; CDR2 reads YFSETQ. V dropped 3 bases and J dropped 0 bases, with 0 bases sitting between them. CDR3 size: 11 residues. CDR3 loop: CASSYQETQYF. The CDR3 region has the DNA TGCGCCAGCAGCTACCAAGAGACCCAGTACTTC.

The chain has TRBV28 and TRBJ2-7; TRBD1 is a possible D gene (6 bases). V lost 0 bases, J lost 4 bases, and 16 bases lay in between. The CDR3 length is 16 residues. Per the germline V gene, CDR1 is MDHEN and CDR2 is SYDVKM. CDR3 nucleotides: TGTGCCAGCAGTTTATGGGCGGACAGAGGGCAGTACGAGCAGTACTTC. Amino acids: CASSLWADRGQYEQYF.

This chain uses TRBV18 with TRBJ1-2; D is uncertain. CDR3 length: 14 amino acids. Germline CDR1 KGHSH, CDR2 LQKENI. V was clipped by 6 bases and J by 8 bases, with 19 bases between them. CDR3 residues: CASSPGPGPQGYTF. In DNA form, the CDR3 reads TGTGCCAGCTCTCCGGGCCCAGGCCCGCAGGGCTACACCTTC.

For the CDR3, the DNA is TGTGCCACCAGTGATTTTGGGGGCAATGAGCAGTTCTTC. The encoded protein is CATSDFGGNEQFF. The chain joins TRBV24-1 to TRBJ2-1; TRBD1 or TRBD2 may be the D gene (5 bases each). Germline-derived CDR1 and CDR2 are KGHDR and SFDVKD. The CDR3 consists of 13 residues. V was clipped by 1 base and J by 6 bases, with 6 bases between them.

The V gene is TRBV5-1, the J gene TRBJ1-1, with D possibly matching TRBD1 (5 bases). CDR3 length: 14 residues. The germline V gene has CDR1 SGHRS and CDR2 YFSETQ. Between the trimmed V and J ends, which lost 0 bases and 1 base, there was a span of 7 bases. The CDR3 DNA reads TGCGCCAGCAGCTTGGCGACAGAGAACACTGAAGCTTTCTTT. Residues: CASSLATENTEAFF.

The CDR3 nucleotides are TGTGCCTGGAGTAGCAGGGCGCCGGGATTCGATAATTCACCCCTCCACTTT. It codes for CAWSSRAPGFDNSPLHF. This chain links TRBV30 with TRBJ1-6; D is possibly TRBD1 (5 bases). The CDR3 spans 17 residues. Deletions cut 2 bases from V and 5 bases from J, with 19 bases between. Germline values: CDR1 GTSNPN, CDR2 SVGIG (reference sequence).

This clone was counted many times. CDR3 protein: CASSTQGAGEQFF. DNA of the CDR3: TGTGCCAGTAGTACCCAGGGGGCGGGTGAGCAGTTCTTC. This sequence joins TRBV19 and TRBJ2-1; 8 nucleotides align to TRBD1. CDR1 and CDR2 from the germline V gene are LNHDA and SQIVND (reference sequence). V gave up 4 bases and J gave up 9 bases; unmatched junction bases: 5. This CDR3 has 13 amino acids.

CDR3 protein: CASSGRSSGGHYNEQFF. The CDR3 DNA sequence: TGTGCCAGCAGCGGAAGATCTAGCGGGGGCCACTACAATGAGCAGTTCTTC. This rearrangement joins TRBV5-4 to TRBJ2-1; 10 bases fit TRBD2. The V and J ends lost 4 bases and 3 bases, in that order; junction bases with no gene match: 10. The CDR3 sequence is 17 residues long. Germline V gene data show CDR1 as SGHNT and CDR2 as YYREEE (reference sequence).

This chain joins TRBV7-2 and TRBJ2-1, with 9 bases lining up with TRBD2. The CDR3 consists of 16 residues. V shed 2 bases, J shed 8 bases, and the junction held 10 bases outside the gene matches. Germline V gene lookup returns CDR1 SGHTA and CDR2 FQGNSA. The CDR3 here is CASSLKAWTSDYEQFF. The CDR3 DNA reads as TGTGCCAGCAGCTTAAAGGCCTGGACTAGCGACTATGAGCAGTTCTTC.

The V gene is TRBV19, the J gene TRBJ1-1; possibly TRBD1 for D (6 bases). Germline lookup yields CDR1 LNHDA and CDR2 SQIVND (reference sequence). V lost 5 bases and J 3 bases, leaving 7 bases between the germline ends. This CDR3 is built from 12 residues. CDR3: CASSWTDTEAFF. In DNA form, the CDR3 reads TGTGCCAGTAGTTGGACAGACACTGAAGCTTTCTTT.

CDR3 in DNA: TGTGCCAGCAGCCCCTGGGACACTCTTAGCACAGATACGCAGTATTTT. Its protein is CASSPWDTLSTDTQYF. The J gene is TRBJ2-3, the V gene TRBV14, with TRBD1 as a possible D gene (6 bases). This CDR3 contains 16 residues. Trimming left V 4 bases short and J 0 bases short, with 14 bases between. CDR1 is SGHDN, CDR2 FVKESK, per germline. The whole variable domain, remainder taken from reference TRBV14 and TRBJ2-3, is EAGVTQFPSHSVIEKGQTVTLRCDPISGHDNLYWYRRVMGKEIKFLLHFVKESKQDESGMPNNRFLAERTGGTYSTLKVQPAELEDSGVYFCASSPWDTLSTDTQYFGPGTRLTVL.

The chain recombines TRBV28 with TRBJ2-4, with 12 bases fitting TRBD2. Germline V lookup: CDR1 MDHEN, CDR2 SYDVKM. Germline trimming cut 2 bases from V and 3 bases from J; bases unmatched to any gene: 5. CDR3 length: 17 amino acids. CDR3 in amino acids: CASSLPSGGAGKNIQYF. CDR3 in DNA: TGTGCCAGCAGTTTACCTAGCGGGGGGGCGGGCAAAAACATTCAGTACTTC.

CDR3 sequence: CASSVRFDEQYF. The CDR3 nucleotides read TGTGCCAGCAGCGTCCGGTTCGACGAGCAGTACTTC. V is TRBV7-9 and J is TRBJ2-7; D not certain. The CDR3 consists of 12 residues. Germline V lookup: CDR1 SEHNR, CDR2 FQNEAQ (reference sequence). The V end lost 5 bases, the J end lost 5 bases, and 10 bases lay between the germline ends.

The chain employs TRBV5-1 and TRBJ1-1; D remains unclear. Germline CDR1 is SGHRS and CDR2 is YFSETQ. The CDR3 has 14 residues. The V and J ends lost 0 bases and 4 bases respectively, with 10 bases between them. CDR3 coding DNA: TGCGCCAGCAGCTTGGGCGGCAGTATCACTGAAGCTTTCTTT. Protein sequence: CASSLGGSITEAFF.